This T cell receptor beta chain was recorded in a study of T-cell memory formation after mild COVID-19 (TCRdb year 2021). Notes on the research overall: Most TCR sequence clusters were specific to one of the two donors. T-cell clones expanding and contracting after mild COVID-19 in a couple of donors were tracked by longitudinal TCRalpha and TCRbeta repertoire sequencing. The cohort comprised two young, previously healthy adult volunteers, one female and one male. General findings and caveats noted by the study authors: The second-wave clones that peaked on day 37 were not confirmed to be SARS-CoV-2 specific. Contracting CD4+ clones were located mainly in the CM and EM memory subsets, whereas CD8+ clones were found to be enriched in EMRA. The study covered only a couple of mild cases, and larger cohorts including severe cases with pre-infection samples were considered necessary. Some responding clones were detected in pre-infection memory, suggesting pre-existing cross-reactive memory T cells joined the SARS-CoV-2 response. Balanced CD4/CD8 phenotypes were observed for clones contracting from day 15 to 85, whereas a bias towards CD4+ was observed for a second wave of clones expanding from day 15 to 37.

Ficoll-Paque density gradient centrifugation was the method used to isolate PBMCs. Comment on this clonotype: No antigen is known for it. No qualities accompany the bases; no much larger clone lies one base away.

The CDR3 has 16 amino acids, counting the end cysteine and phenylalanine. Only the CDR3 portion is preserved as DNA: 48 bases, with reading frame beginning at the first base. The V end gives up 2 bases and the J end 5 bases, leaving 6 bases in the junction not matched to a gene. CDR1 and CDR2, per the germline V gene, are SGDLS and YYNGEE. TCRdb names Illumina NovaSeq 6000 as the instrument used. TCRalpha and TCRbeta cDNA libraries were constructed by 5'RACE with constant-segment primers, with sample barcodes and unique molecular identifiers being introduced. RNA was extracted from every sample with Trizol reagent. The libraries were amplified in two PCR steps, and the second step added a second sample barcode and Illumina TruSeq adapters. Sequencing of libraries was performed on an Illumina NovaSeq with 2 x 150 bp paired-end reads. In the source study's methods: Reads were demultiplexed and collapsed into UMI-guided consensus sequences with migec v1.2.7. Using mixcr v2.1.11, UMI consensuses were aligned to TRA and TRB V and J templates and then assembled into clonotypes. Expanded or contracted clonotypes were those called significant by both edgeR and NoisET, with noise models trained on biological replicates. For edgeR calls, a false discovery rate-adjusted p below 0.01 and a log2 fold-change threshold of 1 were applied. PCA with hierarchical clustering of max-normalized trajectories of the 1000 most abundant clonotypes was used as exploratory dynamics analysis. Separately sequenced CD4+ and CD8+ repertoires were used to assign the CD4 or CD8 phenotype of responding clones. The raw public reads went through TCRdb reprocessing: fastp at Q25, MiXCR clone calling, in-frame beta chains kept. Each CDR3 protein appears once, grouped with its most common genes and DNA. TCRdb assigned the V and J calls; the authors' analysis was not used. This sample lists just under 550,000 distinct CDR3 sequences; about a fifth were detected once. Roughly an eighth of the sample goes to the ten largest clones.

This chain is built from TRBV9 and TRBJ2-2; the central 10 bases match TRBD1. Sequences were obtained from PBMCs or a T cell subset sorted from them (not recorded which). The receptor comes from an adult woman who had mild COVID-19 (a few samples of this study predate the infection). The sample titles of this study are shuffled in the database, so cell type and time point are left out; the donor was told from shared clones. Here is the DNA: TGTGCCAGCAGCGTCCGGACAGGGGGTTTGACCGGGGAGCTGTTTTTT. This is translated as CASSVRTGGLTGELFF.